This T cell receptor (beta chain) derives from a study of blood T cell repertoires in COVID-19. Background on the study: Specimens from acute and convalescent COVID-19 originated in the United States, Italy and Spain. The analysed material was cDNA or gDNA that came from T cells, B-cell-depleted T cells, or PBMCs.

Trimming removed 1 base from V and 7 bases from J, with 8 bases in between. This CDR3 contains 12 residues. CDR1 and CDR2 from the germline V gene are SGDLS and YYNGEE. TCRdb's table, derived via immunoSEQ multiplex PCR, lists solely in-frame clones and lacks some. This sample carries some 48,000 clones, more than 70% of them seen once, and the ten largest clones take 5.5% to 7.5%. The sample comprised peripheral blood. This sequence originates from a woman aged 55-69 years with acute or convalescent COVID-19. V is TRBV9 and J is TRBJ2-5; no definite D call. CDR3 sequence reads: CASSVNSRTQYF. The DNA of the CDR3 is TGTGCCAGCAGCGTAAACTCGCGGACCCAGTACTTC.